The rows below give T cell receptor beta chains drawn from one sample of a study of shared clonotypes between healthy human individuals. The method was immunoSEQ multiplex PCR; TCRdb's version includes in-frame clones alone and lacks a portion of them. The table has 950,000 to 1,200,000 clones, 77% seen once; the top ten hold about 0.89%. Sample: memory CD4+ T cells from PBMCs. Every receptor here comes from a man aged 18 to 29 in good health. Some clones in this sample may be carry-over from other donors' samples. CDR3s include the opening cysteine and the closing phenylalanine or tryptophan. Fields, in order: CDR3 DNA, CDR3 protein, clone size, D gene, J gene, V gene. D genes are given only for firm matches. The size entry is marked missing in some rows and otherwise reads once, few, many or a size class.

TGCGCCAGCAGCCAAGGTTTCGTGACCCCCGGCAATCAGCCCCAGCATTTT CASSQGFVTPGNQPQHF - - TRBJ1-5 TRBV4-1
TGTGCCATAGCCAGCGGGAGTCGAGATACGCAGTATTTT CAIASGSRDTQYF - TRBD2 TRBJ2-3 TRBV4-2
TGTGCCAGCAGTTCCGCCGGGGACAACCAAGAGACCCAGTACTTC CASSSAGDNQETQYF - - TRBJ2-5 TRBV28
TGCGCCAGCAGCTTGACAGCCAACTATGGCTACACCTTC CASSLTANYGYTF few - TRBJ1-2 TRBV5-1
TGCGCCAGCAGCTCGGACCCGGGCTATGGCTACACCTTC CASSSDPGYGYTF - - TRBJ1-2 TRBV5-1
TGCGCCAGCAGCTCACTAGCGGGAGCCTCCGGGGAGACCCAGTACTTC CASSSLAGASGETQYF - TRBD2 TRBJ2-5 TRBV5-1
TGTGCCAGCAGTTACAGGGGCAGGGGAGAGACCCAGTACTTC CASSYRGRGETQYF - TRBD1 TRBJ2-5 TRBV27
TGTGCCAGCAGTTCCTCTGGACTCTCTGGAAACACCATATATTTT CASSSSGLSGNTIYF - - TRBJ1-3 TRBV11-2
TGTGCCAGCAGCCAAGAACTAGCGGGGGGTTACAATGAGCAGTTCTTC CASSQELAGGYNEQFF - TRBD2 TRBJ2-1 TRBV4-2
TGTGCCAGCAGCTTTTCCGGGGGCCAGGAGACCCAGTACTTC CASSFSGGQETQYF - - TRBJ2-5 TRBV7-2
TGTGCCAGCAGCCAAGACAGGGGGTTGAGGCAGTACTTC CASSQDRGLRQYF many TRBD1 TRBJ2-7 TRBV14
TGTGCCAGCGATGGACCGGGGACAGGGGACTACGAGCAGTACTTC CASDGPGTGDYEQYF - TRBD1 TRBJ2-7 TRBV28
TGTGCCAGCAGTTTACTTCAATCCGGCCGCGGCTACACCTTC CASSLLQSGRGYTF - - TRBJ1-2 TRBV28
TGTGCCAGCTCACCTGGGGACTTGGTTACGCAGTATTTT CASSPGDLVTQYF - - TRBJ2-3 TRBV18
TGTGCCAGCAGTGCCGACAGCCCTGAAGCTTTCTTT CASSADSPEAFF - - TRBJ1-1 TRBV2
TGTGCCAGCAATCGACAGGTCGATGATGGCTACACCTTC CASNRQVDDGYTF - - TRBJ1-2 TRBV5-8
TGTGCCAGTAGTATAGAGGTCAGTTTTTCTTACGAGCAGTACTTC CASSIEVSFSYEQYF - - TRBJ2-7 TRBV19
TGTGCCAGCAGCTCTCGGAATGAGCAGTTCTTC CASSSRNEQFF - - TRBJ2-1 TRBV5-6
TGTGCCAGCAGTGGACGACTAGCGGGAATCTCCTACGAGCAGTACTTC CASSGRLAGISYEQYF - TRBD2 TRBJ2-7 TRBV6-1
TGTGCCAGCAGCTATACAAACAGTCAAGAGACCCAGTACTTC CASSYTNSQETQYF - - TRBJ2-5 TRBV5-6
TGTGCCACCCGGGGGAGGGGCAGAAATGAGCAGTTCTTC CATRGRGRNEQFF - TRBD2 TRBJ2-1 TRBV6-5
TGTGCCAGCAGCTTAGAACCTCGGACAGGGATTAATGAGCAGTTCTTC CASSLEPRTGINEQFF - TRBD1 TRBJ2-1 TRBV7-9
TGCAGTGCCCGATTCTACAATGAGCAGTTCTTC CSARFYNEQFF - - TRBJ2-1 TRBV20-1
TGCGCCAGCAGCCGCTCTATCTTAACCCCCCGACAGAGCACCGGGGAGCTGTTTTTT CASSRSILTPRQSTGELFF - - TRBJ2-2 TRBV5-1
TGTGCCAGCAGCGCTCTTCAGACAGGGGAGCAGTACTTC CASSALQTGEQYF - TRBD1 TRBJ2-7 TRBV11-3
TGTGCCACCAGCACCGTGTGGACTAGCGGTCTTATCTCCTACAATGAGCAGTTCTTC CATSTVWTSGLISYNEQFF - TRBD2 TRBJ2-1 TRBV15
TGCACCACCGGGCTAGATGAGACTAGCCCCTACTACGAGCAGTACTTC CTTGLDETSPYYEQYF - - TRBJ2-7 TRBV1
TGTGCCAGCAGCTTGGGGCAGGGGGCTGGGGACACTGAAGCTTTCTTT CASSLGQGAGDTEAFF - TRBD1 TRBJ1-1 TRBV7-3
TGCGCCAGCAGCTTGGCTGGAGCTGGAAACACCATATATTTT CASSLAGAGNTIYF - - TRBJ1-3 TRBV5-1
TGTGCCAGCAGCCAAGCCATGGACAGTAGCGGAAACACCATATATTTT CASSQAMDSSGNTIYF - - TRBJ1-3 TRBV4-2
TGTGCCAGCAGTTCCCCTGGACGGATGAACACTGAAGCTTTCTTT CASSSPGRMNTEAFF - - TRBJ1-1 TRBV28
TGTGCCAGCAGTTTATCCTTGTGGGGTACGGCGGGAAGCTCTTACGGGGAGCTGTTTTTT CASSLSLWGTAGSSYGELFF - - TRBJ2-2 TRBV27
TGTGCCAGCAGTGCCCAACTAGCAGGTTCCACAGATACGCAGTATTTT CASSAQLAGSTDTQYF - - TRBJ2-3 TRBV2
TGTGCCAGCAGCTGGACTAGCGGACATGCTAGCACAGATACGCAGTATTTT CASSWTSGHASTDTQYF - TRBD2 TRBJ2-3 TRBV5-4
TGTGCCAGCAGCCGAGGAAGGTTGACGACTAGCGGGCTGAACGAGCAGTACTTC CASSRGRLTTSGLNEQYF - TRBD2 TRBJ2-7 TRBV7-3
TGTGCCAGCAGAAACCGGGGCCAGGTTGGTGAGCAGTACTTC CASRNRGQVGEQYF - - TRBJ2-7 TRBV6-5
TGTGCCAGCAGCTTCACCAACACCGGGGAGCTGTTTTTT CASSFTNTGELFF - - TRBJ2-2 TRBV11-2
TGTGCCACCAAATCGGGGGCTGCTAACTATGGCTACACCTTC CATKSGAANYGYTF - - TRBJ1-2 TRBV6-5
TGTGCCAGCAGCCCCGGGGAGCCCGGGGGCATTCAGTACTTC CASSPGEPGGIQYF once - TRBJ2-4 TRBV6-1
TGTGCCACCAGCAGAGATTGGATAGCGTACACTAGCACAGATACGCAGTATTTT CATSRDWIAYTSTDTQYF - - TRBJ2-3 TRBV15
TGCGCCAGCAGTGAAAGTGCAGGGGGCTACAATGAGCAGTTCTTC CASSESAGGYNEQFF - TRBD1 TRBJ2-1 TRBV10-1
TGTGCCAGCAGTTTCCCACTGACAGGGGGCACCCTCGCGAACACCGGGGAGCTGTTTTTT CASSFPLTGGTLANTGELFF - TRBD1 TRBJ2-2 TRBV28
TGTGCCAGCAGTTACGGCGCGGGGGGCGAGCAGTACTTC CASSYGAGGEQYF - TRBD2 TRBJ2-7 TRBV6-6
TGTGCCAGCAGTAGGACAGGGCCCTACAATGAGCAGTTCTTC CASSRTGPYNEQFF - TRBD1 TRBJ2-1 TRBV7-9
TGTGCCAGCAGCGTAATCAGGGACACCTACACCGGGGAGCTGTTTTTT CASSVIRDTYTGELFF - - TRBJ2-2 TRBV9
TGTGCCAGCAGTGAAGCTGGGGGAAGCTCCTACGAGCAGTACTTC CASSEAGGSSYEQYF - - TRBJ2-7 TRBV2
TGTGCCAGCAGCTTGGGGGCTAGCGGGAGTTGGGGCACAGATACGCAGTATTTT CASSLGASGSWGTDTQYF - TRBD2 TRBJ2-3 TRBV7-2
TGTGCCAGCAGCACCACGACAGGGGGTGTCTACGAGCAGTACTTC CASSTTTGGVYEQYF - TRBD1 TRBJ2-7 TRBV9